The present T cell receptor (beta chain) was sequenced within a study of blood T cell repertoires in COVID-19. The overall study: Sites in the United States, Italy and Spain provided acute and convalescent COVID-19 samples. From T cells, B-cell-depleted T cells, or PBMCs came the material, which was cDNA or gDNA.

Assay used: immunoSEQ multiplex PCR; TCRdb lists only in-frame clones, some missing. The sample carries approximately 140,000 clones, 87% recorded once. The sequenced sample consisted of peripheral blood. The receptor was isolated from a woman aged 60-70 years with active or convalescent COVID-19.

Written as DNA, the CDR3 is TGTGCCAGCTCACAGGGGGAGGGCCAGCCCCAGCATTTT. Translating it yields CASSQGEGQPQHF. The rearrangement joins TRBV18 to TRBJ1-5; a possible D gene is TRBD1 (6 bases). The V end was cut by 4 bases, the J end by 7 bases, with 11 bases between. The CDR3 has 13 amino acids. CDR1 and CDR2 from the germline V gene are KGHSH and LQKENI. Variable domain in full (rest from reference TRBV18 and TRBJ1-5): NAGVMQNPRHLVRRRGQEARLRCSPMKGHSHVYWYRQLPEEGLKFMVYLQKENIIDESGMPKERFSAEFPKEGPSILRIQQVVRGDSAAYFCASSQGEGQPQHFGDGTRLSIL.